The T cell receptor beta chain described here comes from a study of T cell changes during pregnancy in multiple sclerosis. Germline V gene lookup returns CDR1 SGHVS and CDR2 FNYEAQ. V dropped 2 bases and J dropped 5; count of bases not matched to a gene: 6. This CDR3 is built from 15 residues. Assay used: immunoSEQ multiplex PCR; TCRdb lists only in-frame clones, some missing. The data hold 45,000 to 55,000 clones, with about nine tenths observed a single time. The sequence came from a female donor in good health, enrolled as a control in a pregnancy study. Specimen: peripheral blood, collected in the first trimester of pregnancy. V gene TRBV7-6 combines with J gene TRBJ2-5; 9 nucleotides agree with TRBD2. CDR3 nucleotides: TGTGCCAGCAGCTTAATGGCGGGGGGGCTTGAGACCCAGTACTTC. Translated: CASSLMAGGLETQYF. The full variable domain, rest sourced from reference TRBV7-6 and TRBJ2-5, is GAGVSQSPRYKVTKRGQDVALRCDPISGHVSLYWYRQALGQGPEFLTYFNYEAQQDKSGLPNDRFSAERPEGSISTLTIQRTEQRDSAMYRCASSLMAGGLETQYFGPGTRLLVL.